A single sample is the source of the 12 T cell receptor beta chains below, sequenced in a study of T-cell memory formation after mild COVID-19. MiXCR, run by TCRdb on the 5' RACE reads, gives a single entry per CDR3 protein. The sample consists of 470,000 or so distinct CDR3 sequences, about 18% of them appearing once. Sequencing input: PBMCs or a T cell subset sorted from them (not recorded which). These receptors all come from an adult woman who had mild COVID-19 (a few samples of this study predate the infection). Cell type and time point are not known.

This clonotype was seen many times. The rearrangement links TRBV15 to TRBJ2-3; D ambiguous. Germline V gene lookup returns CDR1 LNHNV and CDR2 YYDKDF (reference sequence). V was pared by 5 bases and J by 1 base, with 7 bases between. The CDR3 is made up of 13 amino acids. In DNA form, the CDR3 reads TGTGCCACCAGCCATCGGGGCACAGATACGCAGTATTTT. Its translation: CATSHRGTDTQYF.

CDR3 DNA sequence: TGTGCCAGCAGCCGACAGGGCTGGGAGACCCAGTACTTC. Its translation is CASSRQGWETQYF. This sequence joins TRBV7-2 and TRBJ2-5; 7 bases align to TRBD1. V shed 5 bases, J shed 5 bases, and the junction held 5 bases outside the gene matches. The CDR3 extends over 13 amino acids. The germline V gene encodes CDR1 SGHTA and CDR2 FQGNSA.

This chain links TRBV24-1 with TRBJ2-7; the match to TRBD1 covers 8 bases. Germline V lookup: CDR1 KGHDR, CDR2 SFDVKD. The CDR3 consists of 14 residues. With 5 bases clipped from V and 5 bases from J, the junction kept 7 bases outside the gene matches. The chain's CDR3 is CATSGKQGVDEQYF. The CDR3 bases are TGTGCCACCAGTGGAAAACAGGGGGTCGACGAGCAGTACTTC.

This clonotype was seen a handful of times. The CDR3 reads CASRRAGGDEQYF. The DNA of the CDR3 is TGTGCCAGCAGAAGGGCCGGCGGAGACGAGCAGTACTTC. This chain links TRBV27 with TRBJ2-7; D is ambiguous. Germline V lookup: CDR1 MNHEY, CDR2 SMNVEV (reference sequence). The V end was cut by 6 bases, the J end by 5 bases, with 14 bases between. This CDR3 comprises 13 residues.

This clonotype turned up a few times. The V call is TRBV7-8, the J call TRBJ2-2; D gene uncertain. This CDR3 contains 13 residues. CDR1 and CDR2 from the germline V gene are SGHVS and FQNEAQ. The V end was cut by 1 base, the J end by 7 bases, with 7 bases between. The CDR3 spells CASSLGSGGELFF. The CDR3 nucleotides read TGTGCCAGCAGCTTAGGGTCCGGCGGGGAGCTGTTTTTT. Drawing the rest from reference TRBV7-8 and TRBJ2-2, the complete variable domain is GAGVSQSPRYKVAKRGQDVALRCDPISGHVSLFWYQQALGQGPEFLTYFQNEAQLDKSGLPSDRFFAERPEGSVSTLKIQRTQQEDSAVYLCASSLGSGGELFFGEGSRLTVL.

This clonotype appeared a few times. V is TRBV6-2 or TRBV6-3 and J is TRBJ1-1; no clear D gene. This CDR3 has 15 residues. V was pared by 0 bases and J by 2 bases, with 10 bases between. CDR1 is MNHEY, CDR2 SVGEGT, per germline. CDR3 amino acids: CASSYSRSVNTEAFF. Here the CDR3 DNA reads TGTGCCAGCAGTTACTCGAGATCCGTTAACACTGAAGCTTTCTTT.

V is TRBV7-9 and J is TRBJ2-3; a possible D gene is TRBD2 (6 bases). V was clipped by 5 bases and J by 4 bases, with 13 bases between them. CDR3 length: 14 amino acids. Germline V lookup: CDR1 SEHNR, CDR2 FQNEAQ (reference sequence). The CDR3 loop is CASSPWGVPDTQYF. CDR3 nucleotides: TGTGCCAGCAGCCCCTGGGGGGTTCCAGATACGCAGTATTTT.

The CDR3 nucleotides are TGTGCCAGCAGTCGCCAAACTAGCGGCACAGATACGCAGTATTTT. This gives the protein CASSRQTSGTDTQYF. The chain has TRBV3-1 and TRBJ2-3; 7 bases align to TRBD2. The J segment lost 1 base and the V segment lost 6 bases, leaving 7 bases of the junction unmatched. From germline, CDR1 is LGHDT and CDR2 YNNKEL (reference sequence). CDR3 length equals 15 residues.

CDR3 nucleotide sequence: TGTGCCAGTAGGACGACTAGCGGGGGGGCAACAGATACGCAGTATTTT. This gives the protein CASRTTSGGATDTQYF. The chain is built from TRBV19 and TRBJ2-3; TRBD2 agrees at 14 bases. The trim removed 6 bases at V and 3 bases at J, leaving 5 bases unmatched. Looked up from germline, CDR1 is LNHDA and CDR2 is SQIVND (reference sequence). The CDR3 extends over 16 amino acids.

This clonotype was observed a few times. The chain combines TRBV29-1 with TRBJ2-1, with D unresolved. Deletions cut 4 bases from V and 4 bases from J, with 5 bases between. There are 11 residues in the CDR3. Germline lookup yields CDR1 SQVTM and CDR2 ANQGSEA. The CDR3: CSVAAYNEQFF. For the CDR3, the DNA is TGCAGCGTTGCGGCGTACAATGAGCAGTTCTTC.

In this sample, this clonotype turned up a few times. The chain links TRBV5-5 to TRBJ1-3, with D perhaps TRBD1 (6 bases). The length of the CDR3 is 17 residues. Trimming pared 6 bases from V and 0 bases from J, leaving 19 bases between. Germline lookup yields CDR1 SGHKS and CDR2 YYEKEE (reference sequence). The CDR3 is CASILQGQLNSGNTIYF. The DNA of the CDR3 is TGTGCCAGCATCCTTCAAGGACAGCTGAACTCTGGAAACACCATATATTTT.

The J gene is TRBJ2-1, the V gene TRBV29-1; the D gene is possibly TRBD1 (5 bases). The CDR3 loop spans 11 amino acids. Per germline, CDR1 SQVTM and CDR2 ANQGSEA. V lost 4 bases and J lost 4, with 5 bases in between. CDR3 sequence: CSVGQYNEQFF. CDR3 in DNA: TGCAGCGTTGGACAGTACAATGAGCAGTTCTTC.